The next 4 T cell receptor beta chains were all read from a single sample in a study of early T cells in non-severe SARS-CoV-2 infection. TCRdb used MiXCR to reprocess the 5' RACE reads, holding one entry per CDR3 protein. The repertoire holds more than 55,000 distinct CDR3 sequences, with 10% to 15% as singletons. The sequenced sample consisted of whole blood. The receptors were sampled from an adult who was a healthcare worker with PCR-confirmed SARS-CoV-2 infection or an uninfected control (not recorded which).

This clonotype showed up many times. This rearrangement joins TRBV9 to TRBJ1-4, with D possibly being TRBD1 (5 bases). Trimming pared 6 bases from V and 0 bases from J, leaving 12 bases between. CDR1 SGDLS and CDR2 YYNGEE come from the germline V gene. There are 15 residues in the CDR3. This chain's CDR3 is CASTRGGATNEKLFF. CDR3 DNA sequence: TGTGCCAGCACCCGAGGAGGGGCAACTAATGAAAAACTGTTTTTT.

This clonotype was counted ten times or more. The V and J genes are TRBV10-3 and TRBJ1-1; perhaps TRBD1 as D (5 bases). The V end lost 4 bases, the J end lost 5 bases, and 11 bases lay between the germline ends. Germline-derived CDR1 and CDR2 are ENHRY and SYGVKD. There are 13 residues in the CDR3. CDR3 DNA sequence: TGTGCCATCAGTGGTGGGGGGTGGACTGAAGCTTTCTTT. The encoded protein is CAISGGGWTEAFF.

Only a few counts were recorded for this clonotype. This chain connects TRBV19 to TRBJ2-1, with 9 bases lining up with TRBD2. CDR3 length: 16 amino acids. Germline V gene sequence: CDR1 LNHDA, CDR2 SQIVND (reference sequence). J was trimmed by 8 bases and V by 3 bases; bases with no gene match: 11. In nucleotides, the CDR3 is TGTGCCAGTAGTATCGGAGGCGGGGGGGCCTTTGATGAGCAGTTCTTC. Translating it yields CASSIGGGGAFDEQFF.

The chain uses TRBV4-3 and TRBJ2-3, with TRBD2 identical over 9 bases. Per the germline V gene, CDR1 is LGHNA and CDR2 is YSLEER. Trimming removed 0 bases from V and 6 bases from J; junction bases left unmatched: 10. There are 17 residues in the CDR3. The DNA of the CDR3 is TGCGCCAGCAGCCAAGATGGACCTAGCGGGGAGGAGGATACGCAGTATTTT. Encoded protein: CASSQDGPSGEEDTQYF.